This TCR beta chain was captured in a study of PD-L1 blockade in urothelial cancer. Study background: Prior chemotherapy ranged from 0 to 3 regimens per patient.

TCRdb keeps only in-frame clones here, not all; method: immunoSEQ multiplex PCR. The data contain about 49,000 clones, nearly 90% of them singletons. The CDR3 sequence is 12 residues long. Trimming pared 3 bases from V and 3 bases from J, leaving 6 bases between. CDR1 is GTSNPN, CDR2 SVGIG, per germline (reference sequence). The V and J genes are TRBV30 and TRBJ2-1; D possibly corresponds to TRBD1 (6 bases). The sample here was PBMCs, taken around atezolizumab (anti-PD-L1) treatment. The clonotype comes from a man between 60 and 75 years old with urothelial cancer. For the CDR3, the DNA is TGTGCCTGGAGACAGGGCTACAATGAGCAGTTCTTC. This gives the protein CAWRQGYNEQFF.